Listed below are T cell receptor beta chains from one sample, sequenced in a study of blood T cell repertoires in COVID-19. Libraries were prepared by immunoSEQ multiplex PCR; TCRdb keeps only in-frame clonotypes and omits some of them. This sample carries more than 95,000 clones, 65% to 90% of them seen once, and the ten largest clones take roughly 27%. Material for sequencing was peripheral blood. Receptors were obtained from a woman of 80 years or more with acute or convalescent COVID-19. Both conserved end residues are part of each CDR3. Each record gives: J gene, D gene, V gene, clone size, CDR3 protein, CDR3 DNA. The D gene is left open where the match is weak. Part of the rows lack a size; the others show once, few, many or a class for expanded clones.

TRBJ1-2 | TRBD1 | TRBV28 | . | CASNSGTGGVGGVGYTF | TGTGCCAGCAATAGCGGGACAGGGGGCGTAGGCGGCGTAGGCTACACCTTC
TRBJ2-5 | TRBD1 | TRBV5-1 | few | CASSTSGQGIGETQYF | TGCGCCAGCAGCACGTCAGGACAGGGGATTGGAGAGACCCAGTACTTC
TRBJ1-5 | . | TRBV19 | . | CASSIGGDHYSNQPQHF | TGTGCCAGTAGTATCGGGGGTGATCATTATAGCAATCAGCCCCAGCATTTT
TRBJ2-3 | . | TRBV20-1 | . | CSASQGIGGTDTQYF | TGCAGTGCTAGTCAGGGTATAGGCGGCACAGATACGCAGTATTTT
TRBJ1-5 | . | TRBV3-1/TRBV3-2 | . | CASSHGEGNQPQHF | TGTGCCAGCAGCCACGGTGAGGGCAATCAGCCCCAGCATTTT
TRBJ2-3 | . | TRBV19 | . | CASSIQAGQVDTQYF | TGTGCCAGTAGTATCCAAGCGGGACAGGTCGATACGCAGTATTTT
TRBJ1-5 | TRBD1 | TRBV3-1/TRBV3-2 | . | CASSLGQGGSGNQPQHF | TGTGCCAGCAGCCTCGGACAGGGCGGGAGCGGCAATCAGCCCCAGCATTTT
TRBJ1-1 | TRBD1 | TRBV3-1/TRBV3-2 | . | CASSQETGVAFF | TGTGCCAGCAGCCAAGAGACAGGGGTAGCTTTCTTT
TRBJ1-4 | TRBD1 | TRBV28 | . | CASSGTGRNEKLFF | TGTGCCAGTTCCGGGACAGGGCGGAACGAAAAACTGTTTTTT
TRBJ2-1 | . | TRBV7-2 | . | CASSLSGGTGFF | TGTGCCAGCAGCTTGTCAGGCGGGACGGGCTTCTTC
TRBJ2-5 | . | TRBV5-1 | . | CASTGTERETQYF | TGCGCCAGCACCGGGACTGAGCGAGAGACCCAGTACTTC
TRBJ2-2 | TRBD2 | TRBV5-1 | . | CASSLGLADLTGELFF | TGCGCCAGCAGCCTAGGACTAGCGGACCTCACCGGGGAGCTGTTTTTT
TRBJ2-1 | TRBD2 | TRBV7-2 | . | CASSRTSGVYNEQFF | TGTGCCAGCAGTCGGACTAGCGGGGTATACAATGAGCAGTTCTTC
TRBJ2-3 | . | TRBV18 | . | CASSARTARAPTDTQYF | TGTGCCAGCTCGGCCCGGACAGCGCGAGCCCCTACAGATACGCAGTATTTT
TRBJ2-3 | . | TRBV7-9 | . | CASKGRQPLDTQYF | TGTGCCAGCAAGGGGAGGCAGCCGTTAGATACGCAGTATTTT
TRBJ2-3 | . | TRBV6-6 | . | CASSYLGLDTDTQYF | TGTGCCAGCAGTTACTTGGGGCTAGACACAGATACGCAGTATTTT
TRBJ1-3 | . | TRBV5-6 | . | CASSPTRDHSGNTIYF | TGTGCCAGCAGTCCGACTAGGGACCACTCTGGAAACACCATATATTTT
TRBJ2-2 | . | TRBV28 | . | CAATGLVGAGELFF | TGTGCCGCTACAGGGCTCGTGGGGGCCGGGGAGCTGTTTTTT
TRBJ1-2 | TRBD1 | TRBV28 | . | CASSSGARTGNYGYTF | TGTGCCAGCAGTTCAGGGGCCCGGACAGGGAACTATGGCTACACCTTC
TRBJ1-4 | . | TRBV2 | . | CASSAGEKLFF | TGTGCCAGCAGCGCAGGAGAAAAACTGTTTTTT
TRBJ2-5 | TRBD2 | TRBV5-1 | . | CASSFTSGEETQYF | TGCGCCAGCAGCTTCACTAGCGGGGAAGAGACCCAGTACTTC
TRBJ1-1 | . | TRBV18 | . | CASSPLAVNTEAFF | TGTGCCAGCTCTCCTCTGGCAGTGAACACTGAAGCTTTCTTT
TRBJ2-1 | TRBD2 | TRBV6-5 | . | CASSYPPAGGPREQFF | TGTGCCAGCAGTTACCCCCCGGCGGGGGGGCCACGTGAGCAGTTCTTC
TRBJ2-4 | TRBD1 | TRBV29-1 | . | CSVEARQGNIQYF | TGCAGCGTTGAAGCCAGACAGGGTAACATTCAGTACTTC
TRBJ2-3 | TRBD1 | TRBV29-1 | . | CSVVTTGGLHTDTQYF | TGCAGCGTTGTAACGACAGGGGGCCTTCACACAGATACGCAGTATTTT
TRBJ1-5 | . | TRBV6-6 | . | CASSQGRDSNQPQHF | TGTGCCAGCAGTCAGGGTCGGGATAGCAATCAGCCCCAGCATTTT
TRBJ1-2 | . | TRBV2 | . | CASREEYDRFGYGYTF | TGTGCCAGCAGGGAAGAATACGACAGGTTTGGGTATGGCTACACCTTC
TRBJ1-4 | . | TRBV5-1 | . | CASRLSTNEKLFF | TGCGCCAGCCGACTCTCAACTAATGAAAAACTGTTTTTT
TRBJ1-5 | . | TRBV6-6 | . | CASSFTGPNQPQHF | TGTGCCAGCAGCTTTACAGGGCCCAATCAGCCCCAGCATTTT
TRBJ1-2 | TRBD1 | TRBV10-3 | . | CAIGGQGNYGYTF | TGTGCCATCGGGGGACAGGGAAACTATGGCTACACCTTC
TRBJ1-4 | . | TRBV6-5 | . | CAGSRTTNEKLFF | TGTGCCGGCTCGAGGACAACTAATGAAAAACTGTTTTTT
TRBJ2-2 | TRBD2 | TRBV4-3 | . | CASSQGLAGDPAGELFF | TGCGCCAGCAGCCAGGGACTAGCGGGGGACCCAGCCGGGGAGCTGTTTTTT
TRBJ1-2 | . | TRBV20-1 | . | CSASGYGYTF | TGCAGTGCATCAGGGTATGGTTACACCTTC
TRBJ2-6 | . | TRBV5-8 | . | CASTLFRSGANVLTF | TGTGCCAGCACCCTATTCCGTTCTGGGGCCAACGTCCTGACTTTC
TRBJ1-2 | . | TRBV12-3/TRBV12-4 | . | CASSRGGGGYTF | TGTGCCAGCAGCCGCGGGGGGGGCGGCTACACCTTC
TRBJ1-1 | . | TRBV20-1 | once | CSARSRVAFF | TGCAGTGCTAGGAGTCGGGTCGCTTTCTTT
TRBJ2-1 | TRBD2 | TRBV19 | . | CASSPTSDFYEQFF | TGTGCCAGTAGCCCGACTAGCGACTTTTATGAGCAGTTCTTC
TRBJ2-2 | . | TRBV2 | . | CASSGRITGVETGELFF | TGTGCCAGCAGTGGACGGATTACGGGTGTAGAGACCGGGGAGCTGTTTTTT